The T cell receptor (beta chain) under discussion was sequenced for a study of vaccination effects on CD4 cells after COVID-19 (dated by TCRdb to between 2021 and 2023). Background for the entire study: Post-vaccine samples across the study were collected a median of 72 days after the second dose, with a range of 14 to 241. SARS-CoV-2 spike-specific CD4+ TCR repertoires were compared before and after mRNA vaccination in COVID-19 convalescent patients and in infection-naive vaccine recipients. The full study included roughly 10 COVID-19 convalescent patients and a few SARS-CoV-2-naive healthy vaccine recipients. In the study, cultures from other donors were sequenced using the Oncomine TCR Beta short-read assay on an Illumina iSeq 100.

V is reduced by 0 bases and J by 4 bases, leaving a spacing of 15 bases between them. The germline V gene supplies CDR1 SGHRS and CDR2 YFSETQ. The CDR3 runs 16 amino acids, cysteine and phenylalanine included. This entry keeps only the CDR3 DNA: 48 bases, framed from base 1. The paper as a whole reports these results and caveats: Only a small number of convalescent patients were included, and no early post-infection timepoints were available, which limited the study. Clones induced by infection and clones induced by vaccination both contracted markedly at late timepoints after vaccination, which fits with T cell responses waning over time. Among healthy vaccine recipients, nearly all vaccine-induced clones were SARS-CoV-2 mono-reactive, and just 1 of 255 was cross-reactive with common cold coronaviruses.

Libraries were built with the immunoSEQ multiplex PCR assay. DNA from the cultured, isolated CD4+ T cells was subjected to TCR beta CDR3 sequencing. In the original analysis: The analysis removed non-productive TCR sequences, trimmed reads to the CDR3 region, and retained only CDR3s that were 7 or more amino acids long. The MANAFEST web app was used to identify antigen-specific clonotypes by comparing expansion in peptide wells with expansion in reference cultures. To count as positive, a clone had to show expansion at FDR<0.05 compared with the reference and with all other wells, an odds ratio above 5, and a frequency above 0.1% in two replicate wells. Clonotypes significantly expanded in SARS-CoV-2 spike wells and in at least one common cold coronavirus spike condition were defined as cross-reactive. Using the stringdist R package, CDR3 similarity was measured by Levenshtein distance, and unrooted trees were constructed with ape in R 3.6.1. What TCRdb holds here is the immuneACCESS table cut down to in-frame rearrangements. Part of the clones is not present; checked against another copy, under half of the missing clones reflect an unresolved V gene, and the others are unexplained. V, J and clone size derive from that table, while D and trimming were established from the DNA sequence. In all, the sample holds about 27,000 clones, and around four fifths of those were seen once. More than 1.4% of the sample is taken by the ten largest.

Regarding this clone: The target of this receptor is not known. The sample holds no much larger clone one base away, and base qualities are not on file.

To identify antigen-specific CD4+ T cell clonotypes by their expansion, the ViraFEST assay first stimulated PBMC with viral peptide pools and then applied TCR sequencing. After about 10 days of culture, CD4+ T cells were isolated with the EasySep CD4+ T cell isolation kit. Each participant received two doses of an mRNA SARS-CoV-2 vaccine, either BNT162b2 or mRNA-1273. Healthy vaccine recipients had no prior SARS-CoV-2 infection, confirmed by negative nucleocapsid antibodies before and after vaccination. About 2.2 million PBMC per well were cultured in IMDM with around 5% human AB serum, 10 IU/ml IL-2 and gentamicin, plus 10 ug/ml peptides. On days 3 and 7, half of the culture medium was replaced with fresh IL-2-containing medium. Unless noted otherwise, every peptide stimulation condition was cultured in triplicate wells. Using Ficoll-Paque Plus gradient centrifugation, PBMC were separated from whole blood and then either used fresh or cryopreserved at -140C. The spike proteins of SARS-CoV-2 and of the common cold coronaviruses HCoV-NL63, HCoV-OC43 and HCoV-229E were spanned by overlapping peptide pools. The QIAamp micro DNA kit was used to extract genomic DNA from the cultured CD4+ T cells.

The V and J segments used are TRBV5-1 and TRBJ2-3, with the D gene not confidently named. This receptor was obtained from a human donor who received a COVID-19 vaccine. Some clones in this sample may be carry-over from other donors' samples. Sequencing was performed on CD4+ T cells from PBMCs cultured with HCoV-NL63 spike peptides, taken after COVID-19 vaccination. The cell subset or site label on this specimen signifies: HCoV-NL63 spike overlapping peptide pool stimulation. This receptor has the CDR3 CASSLVAVKAADTQYF. Read as DNA, the sequence is TGCGCCAGCAGCTTGGTGGCGGTGAAAGCAGCAGATACGCAGTATTTT.